This TCR beta chain was recovered during a study of cytomegalovirus exposure and HLA in healthy donors. PCR employed 60 Vbeta and 13 Jbeta primers. Assay: immunoSEQ multiplex PCR; the TCRdb copy retains only in-frame clones and omits some. This table holds 100,000 to 150,000 clones, just under 80% found once. Regarding this clone: Its matching antigen is unknown.

Trimming took 4 bases from V and 1 from J, leaving 16 bases between them. Germline lookup yields CDR1 MNHNS and CDR2 SASEGT. The CDR3 length is 16 residues. Study-level findings and limits: For TCR beta chains, V- and J-gene trimming was later linked to a missense DCLRE1C variant. TCR beta sequences reportedly predicted most subjects' HLA-A and HLA-B alleles accurately. Productive status was seen about 87% or about 30% of the time for most TCR beta V segments in an earlier analysis. Several V segments, TRBV6-2 and TRBV6-3 among them, could not be told apart and were dropped.

The chain carries TRBV6-1 and TRBJ1-1, with D tentatively TRBD1 (5 bases). Sequencing input: PBMCs. The receptor was derived from a male donor in good health and CMV-seronegative. CDR3 loop: CASSVSGRGGNTEAFF. CDR3 in DNA: TGTGCCAGCAGTGTCTCAGGGAGGGGTGGGAACACTGAAGCTTTCTTT.